Below, one T cell receptor (beta chain) is given with its context. This sample was included in a study of T cell changes during pregnancy in multiple sclerosis. Some clones are missing from TCRdb's copy, which holds only in-frame ones; the method was immunoSEQ multiplex PCR. The table records around 31,000 clones, roughly 91% of them present only once. This CDR3 has 14 residues. Germline-derived CDR1 and CDR2 are GTSNPN and SVGIG (reference sequence). V lost 0 bases, J lost 6 bases, and 5 bases stayed unmatched. The genes are TRBV30 and TRBJ2-1, with 7 bases lining up with TRBD2. The receptor was isolated from a female donor with multiple sclerosis, enrolled in a pregnancy study. This material consisted of CD4+ T cells from peripheral blood mononuclear cells, taken in the second trimester of pregnancy. CDR3 protein: CAWSVKGGSNEQFF. Here the CDR3 DNA reads TGTGCCTGGAGTGTAAAGGGAGGGAGCAATGAGCAGTTCTTC.